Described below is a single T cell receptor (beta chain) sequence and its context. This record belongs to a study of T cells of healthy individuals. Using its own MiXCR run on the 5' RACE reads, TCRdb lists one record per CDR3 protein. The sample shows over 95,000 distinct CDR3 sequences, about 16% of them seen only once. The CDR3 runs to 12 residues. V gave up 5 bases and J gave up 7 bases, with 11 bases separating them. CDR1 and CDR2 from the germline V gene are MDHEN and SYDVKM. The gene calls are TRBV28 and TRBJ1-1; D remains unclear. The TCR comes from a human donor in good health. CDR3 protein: CASSLVTDEAFF. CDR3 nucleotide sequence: TGTGCCAGCAGTCTTGTGACGGATGAAGCTTTCTTT.